This T cell receptor (beta chain) was sequenced for a study of blood T cell repertoires in COVID-19. CDR1 and CDR2 (germline): MGHDK, SYGVNS. This CDR3 comprises 13 residues. After removal of 6 bases from V and 6 bases from J, the junction contained 6 bases not matched to a gene. Source study methods: Reference gene primers were amplified, and this amplification served to estimate nucleated cell counts. Profiling relied on immunoSEQ multiplex PCR, and the TCRdb table lists in-frame clones only, not all of them. V, J and clone size were drawn from that table, and D and trimming were deduced from the DNA. The table records under 450,000 clones, approximately 88% of them present only once. The sample holds one count of this clone.

The receptor's source is a woman in her 50s with COVID-19, enrolled during active disease. Sequencing was carried out using peripheral blood. The J gene is TRBJ2-7, the V gene TRBV25-1, with TRBD2 identical over 9 bases. CDR3 in amino acids: CASSPSGVLEQYF. DNA for the CDR3: TGTGCCAGCAGCCCTAGCGGGGTGCTCGAGCAGTACTTC.